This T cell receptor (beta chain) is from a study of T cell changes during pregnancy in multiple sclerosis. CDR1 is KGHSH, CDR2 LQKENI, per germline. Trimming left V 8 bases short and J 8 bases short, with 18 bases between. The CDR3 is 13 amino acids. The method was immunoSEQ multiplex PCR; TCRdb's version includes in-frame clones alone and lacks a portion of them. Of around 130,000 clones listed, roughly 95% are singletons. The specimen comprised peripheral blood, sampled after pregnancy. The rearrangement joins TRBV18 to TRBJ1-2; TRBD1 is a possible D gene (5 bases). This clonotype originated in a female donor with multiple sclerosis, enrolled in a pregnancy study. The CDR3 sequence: CASTLQQVEGYTF. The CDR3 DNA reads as TGTGCCAGCACGCTCCAACAGGTGGAAGGCTACACCTTC.